These 3 T cell receptor beta chains came from one sample sequenced in a study of T cell responses to AZD1222 COVID-19 vaccine. Here immunoSEQ multiplex PCR was the method, and the copy in TCRdb shows in-frame clones only, minus some. The data show 130,000 or so clones, around 94% seen once. The sequenced sample was peripheral blood, obtained on day 0 of AZD1222 vaccination. These receptors all stem from an adult in good health.

V is TRBV4-2 and J is TRBJ2-3; D assignment may be TRBD1 or TRBD2 (5 bases each). Trimming shortened V by 4 bases and J by 6 bases, and 17 bases separated the two germline ends. The CDR3 spans 15 residues. From germline, CDR1 is LGHNA and CDR2 YNFKEQ. In nucleotides, the CDR3 is TGTGCCAGCAGCCCAAGAAAAGGGGCTAGCGATACGCAGTATTTT. Amino acid sequence: CASSPRKGASDTQYF.

This rearrangement joins TRBV29-1 to TRBJ2-7, with TRBD1 identical over 12 bases. V shed 4 bases, J shed 6 bases, and the junction held 4 bases outside the gene matches. The CDR3 runs to 13 residues. Germline V gene lookup returns CDR1 SQVTM and CDR2 ANQGSEA. The CDR3, as DNA: TGCAGCGTTGCGGGACAGGGGGCGGTCGAGCAGTACTTC. Encoded protein: CSVAGQGAVEQYF.

V gene TRBV4-3 combines with J gene TRBJ2-7; unclear D gene. CDR3 length: 15 residues. Germline V gene lookup returns CDR1 LGHNA and CDR2 YSLEER. The ends were cut back, 0 bases at V and 1 base at J, with 10 bases in the middle. CDR3 protein: CASSQDRLTSYEQYF. The CDR3 DNA sequence: TGCGCCAGCAGCCAAGACAGGCTGACATCCTACGAGCAGTACTTC.